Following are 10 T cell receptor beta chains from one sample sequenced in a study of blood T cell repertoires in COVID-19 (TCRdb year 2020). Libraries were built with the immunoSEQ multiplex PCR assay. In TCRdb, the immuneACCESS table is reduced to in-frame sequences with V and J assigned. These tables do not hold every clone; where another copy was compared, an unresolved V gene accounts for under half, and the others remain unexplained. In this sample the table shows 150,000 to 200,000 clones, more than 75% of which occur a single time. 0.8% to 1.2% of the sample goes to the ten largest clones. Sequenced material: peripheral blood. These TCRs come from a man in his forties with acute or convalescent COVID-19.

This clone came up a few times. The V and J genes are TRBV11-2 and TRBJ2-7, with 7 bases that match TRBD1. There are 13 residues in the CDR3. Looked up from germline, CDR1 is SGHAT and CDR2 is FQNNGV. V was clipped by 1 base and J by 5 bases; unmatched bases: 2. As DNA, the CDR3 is TGTGCCAGCAGCTTAGGACAGGGCGACGAGCAGTACTTC. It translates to CASSLGQGDEQYF.

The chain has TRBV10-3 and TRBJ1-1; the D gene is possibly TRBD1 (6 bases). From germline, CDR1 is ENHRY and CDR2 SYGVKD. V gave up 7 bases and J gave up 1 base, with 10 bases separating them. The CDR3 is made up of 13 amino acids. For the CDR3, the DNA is TGTGCCATCACCCTGGACAGGAACACTGAAGCTTTCTTT. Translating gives CAITLDRNTEAFF.

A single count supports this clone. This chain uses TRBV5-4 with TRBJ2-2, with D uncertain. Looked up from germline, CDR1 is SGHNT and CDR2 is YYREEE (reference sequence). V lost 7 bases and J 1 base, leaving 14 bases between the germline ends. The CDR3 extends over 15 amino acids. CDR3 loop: CASAERQMNTGELFF. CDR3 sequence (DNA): TGTGCCAGCGCCGAGAGGCAGATGAACACCGGGGAGCTGTTTTTT.

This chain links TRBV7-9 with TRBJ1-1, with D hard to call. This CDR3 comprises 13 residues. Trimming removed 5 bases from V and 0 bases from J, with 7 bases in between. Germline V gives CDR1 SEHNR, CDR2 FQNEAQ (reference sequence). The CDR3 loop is CASSAPMNTEAFF. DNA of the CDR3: TGTGCCAGCAGCGCGCCCATGAACACTGAAGCTTTCTTT.

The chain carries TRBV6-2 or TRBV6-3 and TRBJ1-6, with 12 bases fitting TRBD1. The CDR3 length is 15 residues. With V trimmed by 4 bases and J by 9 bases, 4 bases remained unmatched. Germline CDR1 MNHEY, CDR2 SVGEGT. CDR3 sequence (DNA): TGTGCCAGCAGTTCCAGGGACAGGGGGCTTTCACCCCTCCACTTT. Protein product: CASSSRDRGLSPLHF.

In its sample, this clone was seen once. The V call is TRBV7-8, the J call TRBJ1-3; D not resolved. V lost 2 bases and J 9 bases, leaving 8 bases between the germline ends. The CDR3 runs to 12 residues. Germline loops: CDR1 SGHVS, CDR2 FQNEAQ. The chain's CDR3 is CASSLMASTIYF. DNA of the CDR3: TGTGCCAGCAGCTTAATGGCCTCCACCATATATTTT.

This CDR3 reads CASSQSSGSDTQYF. The DNA for the CDR3 is TGCGCCAGCAGCCAGAGTTCGGGGTCAGATACGCAGTATTTT. The chain couples TRBV5-1 to TRBJ2-3; tentative D call: TRBD2 (5 bases). CDR1 is SGHRS and CDR2 is YFSETQ in the germline V gene. Trimming stripped 4 bases from V and 4 bases from J, with 13 bases between. The CDR3 is 14 residues long. The whole variable domain, filled in from reference TRBV5-1 and TRBJ2-3, reads KAGVTQTPRYLIKTRGQQVTLSCSPISGHRSVSWYQQTPGQGLQFLFEYFSETQRNKGNFPGRFSGRQFSNSRSEMNVSTLELGDSALYLCASSQSSGSDTQYFGPGTRLTVL.

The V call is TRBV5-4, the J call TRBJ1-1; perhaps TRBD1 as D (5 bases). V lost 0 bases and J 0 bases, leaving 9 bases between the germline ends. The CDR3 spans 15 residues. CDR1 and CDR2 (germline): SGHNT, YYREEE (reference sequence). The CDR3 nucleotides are TGTGCCAGCAGCTTGGCGGGACTCCTGAACACTGAAGCTTTCTTT. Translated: CASSLAGLLNTEAFF. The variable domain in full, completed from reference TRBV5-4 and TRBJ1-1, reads ETGVTQSPTHLIKTRGQQVTLRCSSQSGHNTVSWYQQALGQGPQFIFQYYREEENGRGNFPPRFSGLQFPNYSSELNVNALELDDSALYLCASSLAGLLNTEAFFGQGTRLTVV.

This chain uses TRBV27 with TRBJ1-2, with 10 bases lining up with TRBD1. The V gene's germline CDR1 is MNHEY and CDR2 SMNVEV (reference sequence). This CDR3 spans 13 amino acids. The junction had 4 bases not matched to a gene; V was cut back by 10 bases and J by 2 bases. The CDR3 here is CATSGQGNYGYTF. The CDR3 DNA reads TGTGCCACCTCGGGACAGGGGAACTATGGCTACACCTTC.

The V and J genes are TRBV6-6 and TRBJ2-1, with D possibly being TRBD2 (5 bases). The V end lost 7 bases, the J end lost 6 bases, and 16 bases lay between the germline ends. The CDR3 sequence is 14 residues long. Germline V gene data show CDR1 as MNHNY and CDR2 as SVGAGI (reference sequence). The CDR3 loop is CASTPGVTLNEQFF. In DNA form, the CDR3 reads TGTGCCAGCACCCCCGGGGTGACTCTCAATGAGCAGTTCTTC.